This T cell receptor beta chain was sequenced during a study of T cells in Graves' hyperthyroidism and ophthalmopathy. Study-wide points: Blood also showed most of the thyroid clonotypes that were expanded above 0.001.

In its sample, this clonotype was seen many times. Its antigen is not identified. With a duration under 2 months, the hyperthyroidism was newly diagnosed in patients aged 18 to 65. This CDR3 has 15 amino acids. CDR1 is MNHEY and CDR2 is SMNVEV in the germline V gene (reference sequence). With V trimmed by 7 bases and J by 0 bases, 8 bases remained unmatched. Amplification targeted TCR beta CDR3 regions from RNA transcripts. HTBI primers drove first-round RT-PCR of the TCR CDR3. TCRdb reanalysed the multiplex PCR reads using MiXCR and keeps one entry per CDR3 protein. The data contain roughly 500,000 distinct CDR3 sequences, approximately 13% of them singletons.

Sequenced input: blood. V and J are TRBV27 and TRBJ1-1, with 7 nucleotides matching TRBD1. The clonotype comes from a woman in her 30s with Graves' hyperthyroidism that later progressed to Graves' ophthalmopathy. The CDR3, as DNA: TGTGCCAGCACCTCAATGACAGGGTTGAACACTGAAGCTTTCTTT. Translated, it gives CASTSMTGLNTEAFF.